This T cell receptor (beta chain) was obtained from a study of blood T cell repertoires in COVID-19. The germline CDR1 and CDR2 sequences are SGHRS and YFSETQ. The V gene lost 3 bases and the J gene lost 3 bases, with 18 bases spanning the gap. CDR3 length: 17 amino acids. TCRdb's table, derived via immunoSEQ multiplex PCR, lists solely in-frame clones and lacks some. The table shows around 300,000 clones, with more than 75% occurring only once. The chain employs TRBV5-1 and TRBJ2-2; no reliable D call. The clonotype originates from a woman aged 25 to 45 who had recovered from COVID-19. Sequencing was performed on peripheral blood. The CDR3 coding sequence is TGCGCCAGCAGCTGGCCGCAGCCAGCTGGGCACACCGGGGAGCTGTTTTTT. It translates to CASSWPQPAGHTGELFF.